This T cell receptor (beta chain) derives from a study of spatial heterogeneity in lung cancer. V shed 0 bases and J shed 8 bases, with 13 bases lying between them. The CDR3 runs 13 residues. Per the germline V gene, CDR1 is DFQATT and CDR2 is SNEGSKA (reference sequence). This clonotype appeared many times. TCRdb analysed the 5' RACE reads with MiXCR anew, one entry per CDR3 protein. Counted here are fewer than 55,000 distinct CDR3 sequences, 7.5% to 8% occurring once; the ten biggest clones make up 10% to 15%. Time point indicated: sample taken at primary tumor resection. Unsorted whole RNA samples from tumor, nontumor lung or frozen PBMC were sequenced.

This sequence originates from a female donor with early-stage non-small cell lung cancer. The sequencing here drew on PBMCs, taken at surgery. This sequence joins TRBV20-1 and TRBJ1-1, with D unclear. The CDR3 region has the DNA TGCAGTGCTAGAGATCTCGTAGGACTCGAAGCTTTCTTT. Translation: CSARDLVGLEAFF.